This T cell receptor (beta chain) came from a study of blood T cell repertoires in COVID-19 (dated by TCRdb to the early 2020s). Regarding the study in general: Samples covering the acute and convalescent phases of COVID-19 were provided by collaborators in the United States, Italy and Spain. The prospective study material was composed of cDNA or gDNA derived from T cells, B-cell-depleted T cells, or PBMCs. A freely available public database, intended as a resource for researchers studying the immune response to SARS-CoV-2, is where the repertoires were released. Samples were obtained from the ongoing ImmuneRACE study (first 160 participants) and from about 1,300 subjects provided by 6 global collaborators. Where HLA class I and class II types were available, the types were taken from metadata supplied by the sample provider, not from assay-based typing. Deeply sampled blood TCRbeta repertoires from subjects exposed to, actively infected with, or recovered from COVID-19 were included in the dataset. The sample metadata nearly always contained a de-identified subject ID, COVID-19 status, age in years and sex. Broader findings and caveats from the paper: The amount of clinical and demographic metadata varied by source and participant and was provided uncurated.

One collaborating source in Seattle enrolled patients while the patients were actively infected and followed the patients over time throughout the course of disease. The collaborating institutions used their own protocols to collect whole blood in K2EDTA tubes. For TCRbeta analysis, collaborators shipped samples as frozen whole blood, isolated PBMCs, or DNA extracted from either of those sample types. As for this clone: Its target antigen remains unknown. The input lacks base qualities; no much larger clone sits a single base away.

The immunoSEQ Assay, a bias-controlled multiplex PCR, was used to amplify TCRbeta CDR3 regions from genomic DNA. The paper's processing steps were these. The number of nucleated cells in each sample was estimated by amplification of reference gene primers within the assay. To quantify the absolute abundance of each unique TCRbeta CDR3 rearrangement, sequence reads were collapsed and filtered. Productive Simpson clonality was computed per sample as the square root of Simpson's diversity index over productive rearrangements. Entries here come from immuneACCESS through TCRdb and include only in-frame sequences with V and J called. Some clones fail to appear in such tables; in the studies checked, an unresolved V gene covers under half of the shortfall, and the cause of the remainder is unknown. V, J and clone size are taken as reported in that table, and D and trimming were inferred from the DNA itself. Across this sample there are approximately 180,000 clones, with 75% to 90% seen only once. Around 7% of the sample lies in the top ten.

This TCR was sampled from a woman in her thirties or forties with COVID-19, enrolled during active disease. Material: peripheral blood.

The CDR3 protein sequence reads: CASSSYQETQYF. The DNA is TGCGCCAGCAGCTCCTACCAAGAGACCCAGTACTTC. Recombination linked TRBV5-1 to TRBJ2-5; confidence is insufficient to name the D gene. Spanning cysteine to phenylalanine, the CDR3 consists of 12 amino acids. The DNA shown is the 36-base CDR3, in frame from base 1. The germline V gene gives CDR1 as SGHRS and CDR2 as YFSETQ. V loses 3 bases of germline sequence and J loses 0 bases, and the interval between the two ends is 3 bases.